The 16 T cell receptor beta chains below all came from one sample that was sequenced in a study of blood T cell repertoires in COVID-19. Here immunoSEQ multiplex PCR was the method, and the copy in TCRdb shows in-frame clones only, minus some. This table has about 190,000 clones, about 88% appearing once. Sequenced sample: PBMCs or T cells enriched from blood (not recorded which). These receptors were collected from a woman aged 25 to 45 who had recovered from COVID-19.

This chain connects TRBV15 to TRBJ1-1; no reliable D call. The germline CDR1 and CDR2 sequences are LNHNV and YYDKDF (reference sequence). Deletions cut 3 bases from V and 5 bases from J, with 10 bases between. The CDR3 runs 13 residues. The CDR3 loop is CATSRERSTEAFF. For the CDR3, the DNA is TGTGCCACCAGCAGGGAGAGAAGTACTGAAGCTTTCTTT.

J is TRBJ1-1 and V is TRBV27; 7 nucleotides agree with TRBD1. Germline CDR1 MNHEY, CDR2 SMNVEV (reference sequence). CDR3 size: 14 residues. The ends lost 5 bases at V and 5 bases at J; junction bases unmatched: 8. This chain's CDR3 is CASSVNRGLTEAFF. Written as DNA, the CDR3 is TGTGCCAGCAGTGTAAACAGGGGATTAACTGAAGCTTTCTTT.

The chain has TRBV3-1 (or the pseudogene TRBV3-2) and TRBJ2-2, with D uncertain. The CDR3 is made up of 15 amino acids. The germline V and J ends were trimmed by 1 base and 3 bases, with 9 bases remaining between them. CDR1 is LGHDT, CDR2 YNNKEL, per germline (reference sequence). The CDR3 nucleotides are TGTGCCAGCAGCCAAGGAAACTCCTACACCGGGGAGCTGTTTTTT. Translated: CASSQGNSYTGELFF.

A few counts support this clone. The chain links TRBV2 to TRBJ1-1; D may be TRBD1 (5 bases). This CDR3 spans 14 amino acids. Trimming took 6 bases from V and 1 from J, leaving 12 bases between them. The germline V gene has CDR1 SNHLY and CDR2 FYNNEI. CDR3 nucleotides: TGTGCCAGCAGATATAAAGGACAGAACACTGAAGCTTTCTTT. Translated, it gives CASRYKGQNTEAFF.

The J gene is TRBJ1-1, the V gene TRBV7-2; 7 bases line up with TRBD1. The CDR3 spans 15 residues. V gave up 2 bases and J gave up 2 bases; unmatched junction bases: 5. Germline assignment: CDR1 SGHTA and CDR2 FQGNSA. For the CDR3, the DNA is TGTGCCAGCAGCTTAACAGGGACAGCAAACACTGAAGCTTTCTTT. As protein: CASSLTGTANTEAFF.

The CDR3 is CASSLDPSGEQYF. The CDR3 nucleotides read TGTGCCAGCAGCTTGGACCCTTCGGGAGAGCAGTACTTC. The chain is built from TRBV5-4 and TRBJ2-7; weak D call: TRBD2 (5 bases). Trimming stripped 0 bases from V and 7 bases from J, with 11 bases between. The CDR3 contains 13 residues. CDR1 is SGHNT and CDR2 is YYREEE in the germline V gene (reference sequence).

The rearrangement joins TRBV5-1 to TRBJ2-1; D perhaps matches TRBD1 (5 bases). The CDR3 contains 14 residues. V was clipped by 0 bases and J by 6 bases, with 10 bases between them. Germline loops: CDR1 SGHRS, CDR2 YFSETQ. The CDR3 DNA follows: TGCGCCAGCAGCTTGGTCACAGGCCCCAATGAGCAGTTCTTC. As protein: CASSLVTGPNEQFF.

CDR3 protein: CATPRVAGAHNEQFF. In nucleotides, the CDR3 is TGTGCCACCCCTAGGGTAGCGGGAGCCCACAATGAGCAGTTCTTC. The gene calls are TRBV7-2 and TRBJ2-1; TRBD2 aligns across 9 bases. Germline V gene sequence: CDR1 SGHTA, CDR2 FQGNSA. V lost 10 bases and J lost 5; bases outside the gene matches: 12. The CDR3 loop spans 15 amino acids.

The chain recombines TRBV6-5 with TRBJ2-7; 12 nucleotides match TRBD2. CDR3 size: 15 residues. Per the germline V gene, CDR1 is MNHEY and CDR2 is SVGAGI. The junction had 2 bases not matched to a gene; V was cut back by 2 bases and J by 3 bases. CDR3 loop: CASSYVTSGSYEQYF. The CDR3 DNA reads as TGTGCCAGCAGTTACGTGACTAGCGGGAGCTACGAGCAGTACTTC.

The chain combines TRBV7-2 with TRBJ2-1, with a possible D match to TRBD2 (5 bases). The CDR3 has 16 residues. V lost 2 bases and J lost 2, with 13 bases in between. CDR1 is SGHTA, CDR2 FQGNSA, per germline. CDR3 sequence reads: CASSLLKRPPYNEQFF. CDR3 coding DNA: TGTGCCAGCAGCTTATTAAAGCGGCCGCCCTACAATGAGCAGTTCTTC. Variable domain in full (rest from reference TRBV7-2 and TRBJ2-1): GAGVSQSPSNKVTEKGKDVELRCDPISGHTALYWYRQSLGQGLEFLIYFQGNSAPDKSGLPSDRFSAERTGGSVSTLTIQRTQQEDSAVYLCASSLLKRPPYNEQFFGPGTRLTVL.

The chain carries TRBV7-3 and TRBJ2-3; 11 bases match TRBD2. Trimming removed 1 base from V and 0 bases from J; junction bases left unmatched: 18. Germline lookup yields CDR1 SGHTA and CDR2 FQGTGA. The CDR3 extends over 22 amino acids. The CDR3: CASSLRPSSVAGGPHSTDTQYF. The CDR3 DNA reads TGTGCCAGCAGCTTAAGGCCGTCTTCCGTAGCGGGAGGGCCTCATAGCACAGATACGCAGTATTTT.

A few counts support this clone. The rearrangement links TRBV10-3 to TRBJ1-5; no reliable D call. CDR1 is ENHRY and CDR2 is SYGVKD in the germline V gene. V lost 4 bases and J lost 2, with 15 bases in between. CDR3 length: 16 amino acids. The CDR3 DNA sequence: TGTGCCATCAGTGGAACAGCCTTATCAGGCAATCAGCCCCAGCATTTT. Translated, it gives CAISGTALSGNQPQHF.

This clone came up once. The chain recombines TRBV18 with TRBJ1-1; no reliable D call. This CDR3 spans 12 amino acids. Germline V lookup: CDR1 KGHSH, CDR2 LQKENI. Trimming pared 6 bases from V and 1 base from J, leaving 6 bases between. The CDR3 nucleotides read TGTGCCAGCTCCCTAGAGAACACTGAAGCTTTCTTT. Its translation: CASSLENTEAFF.

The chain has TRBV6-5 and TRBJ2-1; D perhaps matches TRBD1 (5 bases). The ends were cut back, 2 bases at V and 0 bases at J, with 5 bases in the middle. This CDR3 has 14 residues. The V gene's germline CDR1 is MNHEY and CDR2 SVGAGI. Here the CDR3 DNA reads TGTGCCAGCAGTTACAGGGGCTCCTACAATGAGCAGTTCTTC. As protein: CASSYRGSYNEQFF.

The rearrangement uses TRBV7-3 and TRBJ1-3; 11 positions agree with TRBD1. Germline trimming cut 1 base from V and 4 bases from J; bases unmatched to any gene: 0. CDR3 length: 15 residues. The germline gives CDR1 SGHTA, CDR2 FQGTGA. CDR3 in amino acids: CASSLRTGGGNTIYF. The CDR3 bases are TGTGCCAGCAGCTTAAGGACAGGGGGCGGAAACACCATATATTTT.

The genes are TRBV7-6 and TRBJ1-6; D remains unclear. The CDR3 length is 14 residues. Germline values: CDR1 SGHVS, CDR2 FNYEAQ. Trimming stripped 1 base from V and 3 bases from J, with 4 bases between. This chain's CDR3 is CASSLGSYNSPLHF. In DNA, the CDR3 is TGTGCCAGCAGCTTAGGCAGCTATAATTCACCCCTCCACTTT.